This T cell receptor beta chain was recorded in a study of TIL therapy for anti-PD-1-resistant metastatic lung cancer. The overall study: Median tumor PD-L1 proportion score was roughly 5.8%. Most patients had lung adenocarcinoma; several tumors were EGFR-mutant, two ALK-rearranged; half smoked currently or formerly. General observations from the study: Infused TIL clonotypes partially replaced the baseline blood repertoire, then decayed over months.

CDR1 MNHEY and CDR2 SMNVEV come from the germline V gene (reference sequence). The CDR3 spans 14 residues. The V gene lost 3 bases and the J gene lost 5 bases, with 11 bases spanning the gap. This clone was counted once. Its antigen is undetermined. The immunoSEQ assay was v3. Assay used: immunoSEQ multiplex PCR; TCRdb lists only in-frame clones, some missing. The sample comprises 25,000 to 40,000 clones, 74% of which are singletons, and under 3.5% rests with the top ten. Time point given: pre-treatment sample, taken before nivolumab and TIL therapy. The source was blood, collected at baseline. The receptor comes from a woman aged 30 to 85 with non-small cell lung cancer. This chain uses TRBV27 with TRBJ2-1, with D hard to call. CDR3 protein: CASSFSYKNNEQFF. CDR3 in DNA: TGTGCCAGCAGTTTCTCCTATAAGAACAATGAGCAGTTCTTC.